The sequence of this T cell receptor beta chain was determined in a study of vaccination effects on CD4 cells after COVID-19. Overall study: The cohort was immunized with two doses of either the BNT162b2 or mRNA-1273 vaccine. The study sampled a couple of convalescent patients 16 days and one week before vaccination.

Germline values: CDR1 MDHEN, CDR2 SYDVKM. The ends lost 7 bases at V and 0 bases at J; junction bases unmatched: 16. The CDR3 contains 19 residues. In the case of this clone: The target antigen is unknown.

Sequencing used immunoSEQ multiplex PCR; TCRdb keeps in-frame clones, though not all of them. The table shows around 49,000 clones, with around 79% occurring only once. Antigen-specific CD4+ T cells expanded by the ViraFEST assay with viral peptide pools were then sequenced. Once cultured for more than nine days, the cells underwent separation to obtain CD4+ T cells. According to PCR results, the person was infected with SARS-CoV-2 between March and December 2020. Peptides at around 10 ug/ml and IL-2 at about 9.2 IU/ml were added to around 2 million PBMC per well. On days 3 and 7, fresh IL-2 medium replaced half the medium.

V gene TRBV28 combines with J gene TRBJ2-7; TRBD2 agrees at 12 bases. The TCR originated in a human donor who had a prior SARS-CoV-2 infection. The sequencing used CD4+ T cells from PBMCs cultured with a peptide pool, collected before COVID-19 vaccination. CDR3 loop: CASTPSGLAGLRISYEQYF. The CDR3 nucleotides are TGTGCCAGCACCCCCTCTGGACTAGCGGGACTTCGGATCTCCTACGAGCAGTACTTC.